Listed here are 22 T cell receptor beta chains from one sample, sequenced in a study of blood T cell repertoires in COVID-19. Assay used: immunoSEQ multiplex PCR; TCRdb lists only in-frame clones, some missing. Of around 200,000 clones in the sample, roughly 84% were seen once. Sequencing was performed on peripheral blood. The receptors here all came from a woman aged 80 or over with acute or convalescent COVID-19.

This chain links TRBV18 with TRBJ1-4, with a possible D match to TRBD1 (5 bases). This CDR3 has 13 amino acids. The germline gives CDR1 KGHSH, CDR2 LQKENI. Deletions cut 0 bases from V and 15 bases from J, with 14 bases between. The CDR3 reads CASSPPGREELFF. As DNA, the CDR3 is TGTGCCAGCTCACCACCCGGCAGGGAGGAATTGTTTTTT. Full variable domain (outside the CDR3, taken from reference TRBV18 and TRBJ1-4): NAGVMQNPRHLVRRRGQEARLRCSPMKGHSHVYWYRQLPEEGLKFMVYLQKENIIDESGMPKERFSAEFPKEGPSILRIQQVVRGDSAAYFCASSPPGREELFFGSGTQLSVL.

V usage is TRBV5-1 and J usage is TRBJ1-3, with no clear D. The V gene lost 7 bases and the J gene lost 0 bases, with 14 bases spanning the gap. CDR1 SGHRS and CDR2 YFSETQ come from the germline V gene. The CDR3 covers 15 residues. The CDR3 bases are TGCGCCAGCGCCGATATACAGAGCTCTGGAAACACCATATATTTT. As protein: CASADIQSSGNTIYF.

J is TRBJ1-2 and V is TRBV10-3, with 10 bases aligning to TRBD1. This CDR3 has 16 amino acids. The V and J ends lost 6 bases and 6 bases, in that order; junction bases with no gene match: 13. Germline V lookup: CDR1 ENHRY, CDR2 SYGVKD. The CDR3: CAISPRTGTGEHGYTF. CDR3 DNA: TGTGCCATCAGCCCACGTACCGGGACAGGGGAGCATGGCTACACCTTC.

CDR3 sequence (DNA): TGTGCCGGCGGGACAGTCCAAGAGACCCAGTACTTC. Residues: CAGGTVQETQYF. The chain recombines TRBV7-9 with TRBJ2-5; the D gene is possibly TRBD1 (7 bases). Trimming stripped 11 bases from V and 1 base from J, with 11 bases between. This CDR3 region has 12 residues. From germline, CDR1 is SEHNR and CDR2 FQNEAQ (reference sequence).

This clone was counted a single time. The CDR3 sequence is CASSLEGSEQYF. The CDR3 DNA reads TGTGCCAGCAGCTTAGAGGGGAGCGAGCAGTACTTC. The genes are TRBV11-2 and TRBJ2-7, with a tentative D call TRBD2 (5 bases). With 0 bases removed from V and 6 bases from J, the gap between germline ends came to 6 bases. CDR1 is SGHAT, CDR2 FQNNGV, per germline. The CDR3 spans 12 residues.

The CDR3 sequence is CSVVHNEQFF. In DNA, the CDR3 is TGCAGTGTCGTTCACAATGAGCAGTTCTTC. The chain couples TRBV20-1 to TRBJ2-1; D remains ambiguous. V was shortened by 7 bases and J by 5 bases, with 6 bases between the two germline ends. The V gene's germline CDR1 is DFQATT and CDR2 SNEGSKA (reference sequence). This CDR3 has 10 residues.

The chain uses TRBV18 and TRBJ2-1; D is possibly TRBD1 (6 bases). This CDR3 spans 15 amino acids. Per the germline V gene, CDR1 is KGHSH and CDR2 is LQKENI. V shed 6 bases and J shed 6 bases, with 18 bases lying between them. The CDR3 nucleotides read TGTGCCAGCTCCCCAGGACAGAGCCCCGGCAATGAGCAGTTCTTC. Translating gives CASSPGQSPGNEQFF.

Written as DNA, the CDR3 is TGTGCCAGCAACGTGGTAGGGGGCACTGAAGCTTTCTTT. This sequence encodes CASNVVGGTEAFF. This chain connects TRBV2 to TRBJ1-1, with D possibly being TRBD1 (6 bases). This CDR3 is 13 amino acids long. Germline-derived CDR1 and CDR2 are SNHLY and FYNNEI. Trimming took off 7 bases at V and 4 bases at J, with 13 bases between the two ends.

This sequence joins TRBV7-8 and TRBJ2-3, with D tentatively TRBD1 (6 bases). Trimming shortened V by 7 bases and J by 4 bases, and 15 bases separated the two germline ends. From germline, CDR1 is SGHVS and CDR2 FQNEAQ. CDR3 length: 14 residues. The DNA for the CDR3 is TGTGCCAGCACCCCGCCAGGGGCTGCAGATACGCAGTATTTT. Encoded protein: CASTPPGAADTQYF.

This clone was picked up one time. CDR3 residues: CASTRRNPYTDTQYF. The CDR3 nucleotides are TGTGCCAGCACCCGCCGTAACCCCTACACAGATACGCAGTATTTT. This chain joins TRBV27 and TRBJ2-3; the D is unclear. Germline values: CDR1 MNHEY, CDR2 SMNVEV (reference sequence). Trimming cost V 7 bases and J 2 bases, with 16 bases left between them. This CDR3 has 15 amino acids.

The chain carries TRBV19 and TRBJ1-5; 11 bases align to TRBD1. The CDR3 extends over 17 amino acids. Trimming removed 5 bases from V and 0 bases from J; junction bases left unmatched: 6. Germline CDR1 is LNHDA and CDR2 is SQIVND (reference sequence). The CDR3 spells CASSRGQGVVSNQPQHF. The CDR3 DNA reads TGTGCCAGTAGTCGGGGACAGGGGGTGGTTAGCAATCAGCCCCAGCATTTT.

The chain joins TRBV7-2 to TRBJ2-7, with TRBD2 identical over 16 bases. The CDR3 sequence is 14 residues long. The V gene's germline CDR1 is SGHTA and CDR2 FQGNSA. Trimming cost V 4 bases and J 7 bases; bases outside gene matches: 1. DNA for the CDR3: TGTGCCAGCAGCTGGGGACTAGCGGGAGGGGAGCAGTACTTC. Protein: CASSWGLAGGEQYF.

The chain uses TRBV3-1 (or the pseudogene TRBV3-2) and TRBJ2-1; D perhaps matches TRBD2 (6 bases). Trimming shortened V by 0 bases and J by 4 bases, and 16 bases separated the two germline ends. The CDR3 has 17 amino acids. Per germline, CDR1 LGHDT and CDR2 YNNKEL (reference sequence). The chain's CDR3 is CASSQDQGLGDYNEQFF. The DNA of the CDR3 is TGTGCCAGCAGCCAAGATCAGGGACTCGGGGATTACAATGAGCAGTTCTTC.

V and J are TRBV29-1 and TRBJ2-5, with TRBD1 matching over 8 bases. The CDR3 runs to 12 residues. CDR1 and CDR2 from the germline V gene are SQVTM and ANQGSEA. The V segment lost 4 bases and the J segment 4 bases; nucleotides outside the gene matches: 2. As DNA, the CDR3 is TGCAGCGTTGCACAGGGGGTAGAGACCCAGTACTTC. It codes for CSVAQGVETQYF.

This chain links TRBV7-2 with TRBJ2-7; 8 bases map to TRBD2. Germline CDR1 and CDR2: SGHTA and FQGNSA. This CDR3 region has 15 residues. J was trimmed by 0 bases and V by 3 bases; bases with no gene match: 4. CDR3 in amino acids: CASSFPGRASYEQYF. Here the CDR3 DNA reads TGTGCCAGCAGCTTCCCCGGGAGGGCCTCCTACGAGCAGTACTTC.

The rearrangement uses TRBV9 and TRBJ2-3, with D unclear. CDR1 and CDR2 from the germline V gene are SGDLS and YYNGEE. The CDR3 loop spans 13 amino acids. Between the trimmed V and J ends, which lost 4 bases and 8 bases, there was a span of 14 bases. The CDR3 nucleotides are TGTGCCAGCAGCCTTACTGACTCCGCTACGCAGTATTTT. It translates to CASSLTDSATQYF.

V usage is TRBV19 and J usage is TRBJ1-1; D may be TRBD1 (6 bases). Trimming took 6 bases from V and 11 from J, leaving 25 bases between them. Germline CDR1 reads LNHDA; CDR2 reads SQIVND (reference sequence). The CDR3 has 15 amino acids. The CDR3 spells CASSLGAGNHRGAFF. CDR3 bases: TGTGCCAGTAGCCTGGGGGCAGGGAATCATAGAGGGGCTTTCTTT.

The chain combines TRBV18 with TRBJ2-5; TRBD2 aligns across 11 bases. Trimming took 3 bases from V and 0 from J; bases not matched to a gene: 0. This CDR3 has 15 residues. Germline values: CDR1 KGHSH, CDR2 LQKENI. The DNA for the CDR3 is TGTGCCAGCTCACCGGGACTAGCGGACCAAGAGACCCAGTACTTC. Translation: CASSPGLADQETQYF. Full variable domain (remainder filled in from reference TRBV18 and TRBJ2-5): NAGVMQNPRHLVRRRGQEARLRCSPMKGHSHVYWYRQLPEEGLKFMVYLQKENIIDESGMPKERFSAEFPKEGPSILRIQQVVRGDSAAYFCASSPGLADQETQYFGPGTRLLVL.

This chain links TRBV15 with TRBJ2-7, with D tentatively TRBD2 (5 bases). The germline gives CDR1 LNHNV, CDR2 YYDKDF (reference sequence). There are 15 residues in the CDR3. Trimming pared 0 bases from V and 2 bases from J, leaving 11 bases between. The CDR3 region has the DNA TGTGCCACCAGCAGAGAATGGACGGGGACCTACGAGCAGTACTTC. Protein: CATSREWTGTYEQYF.

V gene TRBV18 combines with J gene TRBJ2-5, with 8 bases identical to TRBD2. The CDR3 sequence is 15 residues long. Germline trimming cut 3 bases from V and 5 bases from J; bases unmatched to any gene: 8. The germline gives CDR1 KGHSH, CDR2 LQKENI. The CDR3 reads CASSPGLAQRETQYF. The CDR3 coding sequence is TGTGCCAGCTCACCCGGACTAGCTCAGAGGGAGACCCAGTACTTC.

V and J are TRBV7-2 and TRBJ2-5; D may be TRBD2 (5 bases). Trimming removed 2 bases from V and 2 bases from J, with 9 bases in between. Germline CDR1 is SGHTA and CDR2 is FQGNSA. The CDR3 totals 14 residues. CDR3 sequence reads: CASSLRAAQETQYF. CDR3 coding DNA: TGTGCCAGCAGCTTACGAGCGGCTCAAGAGACCCAGTACTTC. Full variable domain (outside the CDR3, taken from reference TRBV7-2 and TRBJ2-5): GAGVSQSPSNKVTEKGKDVELRCDPISGHTALYWYRQSLGQGLEFLIYFQGNSAPDKSGLPSDRFSAERTGGSVSTLTIQRTQQEDSAVYLCASSLRAAQETQYFGPGTRLLVL.

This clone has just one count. The CDR3 loop is CASSLGRAYGYTF. In DNA, the CDR3 is TGTGCCAGCAGCTTGGGCAGGGCCTATGGCTACACCTTC. The chain links TRBV13 to TRBJ1-2; D possibly corresponds to TRBD1 (5 bases). In germline, CDR1 is PRHDT, CDR2 FYEKMQ (reference sequence). The length of the CDR3 is 13 residues. V lost 3 bases, J lost 4 bases, and 9 bases lay in between.